One T cell receptor (beta chain) is described in this entry. The authors' processing: Estimates of nucleated cell counts were drawn from the amplification of reference gene primers. Method: immunoSEQ multiplex PCR; TCRdb's copy keeps in-frame clones and lacks some. The V and J calls and the clone size are those of that table, but D and trimming were determined from the DNA. The repertoire holds approximately 80,000 clones, with 60% to 85% as singletons. This specimen comes from a study of blood T cell repertoires in COVID-19. Overall study: Italy, Spain and the United States were the sources of the convalescent and acute COVID-19 samples. Nucleic acid was either cDNA or gDNA, and it came from T cells, B-cell-depleted T cells, or PBMCs.

The CDR3 length is 13 residues. V shed 4 bases and J shed 9 bases, with 14 bases lying between them. From germline, CDR1 is SGHRS and CDR2 YFSETQ. The origin of this receptor is a human donor in a cohort sampled during active COVID-19. Sequenced input: peripheral blood. This chain uses TRBV5-1 with TRBJ2-1; maybe TRBD1 (6 bases). CDR3 sequence: CASSPTQGGEQFF. CDR3 in DNA: TGCGCCAGCAGCCCGACACAGGGTGGTGAGCAGTTCTTC.